These 2 T cell receptor beta chains were all obtained from the same sample, sequenced in a study of shared clonotypes between healthy human individuals. Clones were sequenced by immunoSEQ multiplex PCR, and TCRdb holds only the in-frame ones, with some missing. The data contain 2,500,000 or so clones, 80% to 95% of them singletons. Input material: naive CD4+ T cells from PBMCs. Subset given: CD45RA+ positively selected. The receptors were sampled from a man between 18 and 29 years old in good health. Some clones in this sample may be carry-over from other donors' samples.

The V and J genes are TRBV2 and TRBJ2-7; D is uncertain. The CDR3 runs to 16 residues. V gave up 2 bases and J gave up 3 bases, with 17 bases separating them. The germline gives CDR1 SNHLY, CDR2 FYNNEI. CDR3 protein: CASSELGLLRYYEQYF. In DNA form, the CDR3 reads TGTGCCAGCAGTGAATTAGGGCTGCTTAGGTACTACGAGCAGTACTTC.

V and J are TRBV7-4 and TRBJ2-1; D not certain. The CDR3 has 15 amino acids. Germline V gives CDR1 SGHVT, CDR2 SQSDAQ. The CDR3 nucleotides are TGTACCTCGGGCGGCGGCGTCGGATCCTACAATGAGCAGTTCTTC. This codes for CTSGGGVGSYNEQFF.